This TCR beta chain was observed in a study of blood T cell repertoires in COVID-19. Assay used: immunoSEQ multiplex PCR; TCRdb lists only in-frame clones, some missing. The data contain almost 250,000 clones, around 86% of them seen just once; the ten biggest clones take up around 1.7%. This clone came up once. Germline-derived CDR1 and CDR2 are KGHSH and LQKENI. Trimming cost V 3 bases and J 2 bases; bases outside gene matches: 4. The CDR3 covers 15 residues. This chain joins TRBV18 and TRBJ2-1; TRBD1 matches 7 bases. The specimen was peripheral blood. The sequence derives from a woman aged 55-69 years who had recovered from COVID-19. CDR3 sequence: CASSPGTAAYNEQFF. CDR3 nucleotides: TGTGCCAGCTCACCCGGGACAGCCGCCTACAATGAGCAGTTCTTC.